Presented here are 23 T cell receptor beta chains from one specimen sequenced in a study of T-cell memory formation after mild COVID-19 (TCRdb year 2021). Library preparation used 5' RACE. The run used an Illumina NovaSeq 6000. In-frame beta chains were kept once TCRdb had trimmed the public reads at Q25 with fastp and called clones with MiXCR. Rows are unified per CDR3 protein, each entry keeping the most common DNA and genes. Present in this sample are over 350,000 distinct CDR3 sequences, about 16% of which were seen just once. The top ten clonotypes cover 20% to 25% of the sample. Sequenced material: PBMCs or a T cell subset sorted from them (not recorded which). The receptors come from a man between 18 and 29 years old who had mild COVID-19 (a few samples of this study predate the infection). The sample titles of this study are shuffled in the database, so cell type and time point are left out; the donor was told from shared clones.

This clonotype was counted at least ten times. In DNA form, the CDR3 reads TGCGCCAGCAGCTTTGGGGGCCCCAATGAAGCTTTCTTT. Its translation: CASSFGGPNEAFF. This chain links TRBV5-1 with TRBJ1-1; D is perhaps TRBD1 (6 bases). The V gene's germline CDR1 is SGHRS and CDR2 YFSETQ. Trimming took off 2 bases at V and 7 bases at J, with 12 bases between the two ends. The CDR3 totals 13 residues.

This clonotype was recorded a few times. The chain is built from TRBV12-3 or TRBV12-4 and TRBJ2-4; D gene unclear. This CDR3 has 16 amino acids. Trimming removed 8 bases from V and 0 bases from J, with 17 bases in between. The CDR3 here is CASGQNRRLAKNIQYF. The CDR3 DNA sequence: TGTGCCAGCGGTCAGAACAGACGACTAGCCAAAAACATTCAGTACTTC.

The chain links TRBV7-6 to TRBJ1-6; a possible D gene is TRBD1 (6 bases). Germline CDR1 and CDR2: SGHVS and FNYEAQ. Trimming took 5 bases from V and 9 from J, leaving 14 bases between them. This CDR3 has 14 amino acids. CDR3 amino acids: CASSLRQASSPLHF. The DNA of the CDR3 is TGTGCCAGCAGCCTGCGACAGGCTAGTTCACCCCTCCACTTT.

V gene TRBV7-8 combines with J gene TRBJ2-5; a weak D match, TRBD2 (5 bases). Germline assignment: CDR1 SGHVS and CDR2 FQNEAQ. V was shortened by 5 bases and J by 4 bases, with 14 bases between the two germline ends. The CDR3 contains 14 residues. DNA of the CDR3: TGTGCCAGCAGCAACACTAGTAGTGGAGAGACCCAGTACTTC. Its protein is CASSNTSSGETQYF. The whole variable domain, filled in from reference TRBV7-8 and TRBJ2-5, reads GAGVSQSPRYKVAKRGQDVALRCDPISGHVSLFWYQQALGQGPEFLTYFQNEAQLDKSGLPSDRFFAERPEGSVSTLKIQRTQQEDSAVYLCASSNTSSGETQYFGPGTRLLVL.

The rearrangement joins TRBV29-1 to TRBJ2-7; no reliable D call. The V gene lost 7 bases and the J gene lost 0 bases, with 7 bases spanning the gap. The CDR3 covers 11 residues. Germline V gene data show CDR1 as SQVTM and CDR2 as ANQGSEA. The CDR3 nucleotides are TGCAGCGCACAGAGCTCCTACGAGCAGTACTTC. This codes for CSAQSSYEQYF.

The V and J genes are TRBV12-3 or TRBV12-4 and TRBJ1-2; D possibly corresponds to TRBD1 (5 bases). The CDR3 runs 14 residues. V lost 5 bases and J lost 4, with 14 bases in between. Here the CDR3 DNA reads TGTGCCAGCAGTACCGGGACCGTAGCCTATGGCTACACCTTC. Protein sequence: CASSTGTVAYGYTF.

This clonotype occurred a few times. The CDR3 DNA is TGCAGTGCTACGAGCCCGCAAGGGGGCAAAAACATTCAGTACTTC. It codes for CSATSPQGGKNIQYF. V is TRBV20-1 and J is TRBJ2-4; D might be TRBD1 (6 bases). The CDR3 is 15 amino acids. Trimming cost V 4 bases and J 3 bases, with 16 bases left between them. The V gene's germline CDR1 is DFQATT and CDR2 SNEGSKA (reference sequence).

The chain is built from TRBV18 and TRBJ1-1; D call uncertain. The CDR3 spans 16 residues. V was pared by 6 bases and J by 1 base, with 18 bases between. CDR1 and CDR2 from the germline V gene are KGHSH and LQKENI. Written as DNA, the CDR3 is TGTGCCAGCTCGCGCCAGTACAGCTCCTCGAACACTGAAGCTTTCTTT. As protein: CASSRQYSSSNTEAFF.

This clonotype was observed at least ten times. The V call is TRBV5-1, the J call TRBJ2-1; D may match TRBD1 or TRBD2 (6 bases each). The CDR3 spans 16 residues. Germline V gene data show CDR1 as SGHRS and CDR2 as YFSETQ. V was clipped by 3 bases and J by 2 bases, with 15 bases between them. CDR3: CASSWGAGDTYNEQFF. The CDR3 nucleotides read TGCGCCAGCAGCTGGGGGGCCGGGGACACCTACAATGAGCAGTTCTTC.

This clonotype came up a few times. This CDR3 reads CATPEKKGVTQYF. The CDR3 bases are TGTGCCACCCCAGAGAAAAAGGGAGTGACCCAGTACTTC. V and J are TRBV24-1 and TRBJ2-5, with D possibly matching TRBD2 (5 bases). Germline V gene lookup returns CDR1 KGHDR and CDR2 SFDVKD. This CDR3 contains 13 residues. V lost 9 bases, J lost 7 bases, and 17 bases lay in between.

Only a few counts were recorded for this clonotype. V gene TRBV6-5 combines with J gene TRBJ2-1; the D gene is possibly TRBD2 (7 bases). Between the trimmed V and J ends, which lost 2 bases and 6 bases, there was a span of 17 bases. Germline V gene data show CDR1 as MNHEY and CDR2 as SVGAGI. The CDR3 length is 16 residues. CDR3 in DNA: TGTGCCAGCAGTTACGGGGGGGCCGCTCGCGGCAATGAGCAGTTCTTC. It specifies CASSYGGAARGNEQFF.

The chain is built from TRBV4-3 and TRBJ1-2, with D perhaps matching TRBD1 (6 bases). The CDR3 covers 17 residues. Germline V gene data show CDR1 as LGHNA and CDR2 as YSLEER. V was clipped by 0 bases and J by 2 bases, with 16 bases between them. The CDR3 bases are TGCGCCAGCAGCCAAGAAAGCTTTGGGGGGCTAAACTATGGCTACACCTTC. The encoded protein is CASSQESFGGLNYGYTF.

This clonotype has only a few counts. J is TRBJ2-2 and V is TRBV7-6, with D possibly being TRBD1 or TRBD2 (5 bases each). This CDR3 is built from 14 residues. Trimming left V 4 bases short and J 5 bases short, with 11 bases between. The germline V gene encodes CDR1 SGHVS and CDR2 FNYEAQ. Here the CDR3 reads CASSSLEGTGELFF. The CDR3 DNA follows: TGTGCCAGCAGCTCCCTTGAGGGGACCGGGGAGCTGTTTTTT.

This clonotype was detected only a few times. The chain couples TRBV12-3 or TRBV12-4 to TRBJ2-1; D is unresolved. The CDR3 covers 13 residues. Trimming removed 5 bases at V and 5 bases at J, with 10 bases between. The CDR3 coding sequence is TGTGCCAGCAGTCCCAGGTCGGACAATGAGCAGTTCTTC. Its translation: CASSPRSDNEQFF.

This chain joins TRBV18 and TRBJ2-7, with D perhaps TRBD1 or TRBD2 (6 bases each). The CDR3 is made up of 14 amino acids. Germline-derived CDR1 and CDR2 are KGHSH and LQKENI. V was trimmed by 3 bases and J by 5 bases, leaving 14 bases between them. CDR3: CASSPSPGADEQYF. Written as DNA, the CDR3 is TGTGCCAGCTCACCTTCTCCGGGGGCGGACGAGCAGTACTTC.

This sequence joins TRBV7-3 and TRBJ1-5; 9 nucleotides agree with TRBD1. The CDR3 contains 16 residues. Germline loops: CDR1 SGHTA, CDR2 FQGTGA. The junction had 8 bases not matched to a gene; V was cut back by 3 bases and J by 5 bases. The CDR3 region has the DNA TGTGCCAGCAGCTTCACCACGGGACAGGGACATCAGCCCCAGCATTTT. Translation gives CASSFTTGQGHQPQHF.

This clonotype showed up just a few times. V and J are TRBV5-5 and TRBJ2-1; possibly TRBD1 or TRBD2 for D (5 bases each). V was clipped by 2 bases and J by 0 bases, with 15 bases between them. The CDR3 extends over 17 amino acids. In germline, CDR1 is SGHKS, CDR2 YYEKEE (reference sequence). CDR3 residues: CASSLFSRGVSYNEQFF. CDR3 coding DNA: TGTGCCAGCAGCTTATTCTCTCGAGGGGTCTCCTACAATGAGCAGTTCTTC.

The V call is TRBV12-3 or TRBV12-4, the J call TRBJ1-5; no firm D call. V gave up 6 bases and J gave up 3 bases, with 12 bases separating them. There are 14 residues in the CDR3. CDR3 nucleotide sequence: TGTGCCAGCAGCCCCGGACCTTACAATCAGCCCCAGCATTTT. Translated, it gives CASSPGPYNQPQHF.

The chain has TRBV20-1 and TRBJ2-3; a possible D gene is TRBD2 (6 bases). Germline CDR1 DFQATT, CDR2 SNEGSKA (reference sequence). The ends were cut back, 3 bases at V and 4 bases at J, with 11 bases in the middle. The CDR3 has 13 residues. The CDR3 DNA follows: TGCAGTGCTAGTCTGGGGGGAGCAGATACGCAGTATTTT. This codes for CSASLGGADTQYF.

The chain carries TRBV7-6 and TRBJ2-7; D is perhaps TRBD2 (6 bases). The CDR3 totals 15 residues. Germline lookup yields CDR1 SGHVS and CDR2 FNYEAQ. The V and J ends lost 1 base and 1 base respectively, with 11 bases between them. The CDR3 DNA sequence: TGTGCCAGCAGCTTAGGTAGCGGACCTTCCTACGAGCAGTACGTC. It codes for CASSLGSGPSYEQYV.

This clonotype was seen a handful of times. V usage is TRBV11-2 and J usage is TRBJ2-7, with D uncertain. Per the germline V gene, CDR1 is SGHAT and CDR2 is FQNNGV. The CDR3 has 15 amino acids. V was pared by 5 bases and J by 2 bases, with 16 bases between. CDR3 bases: TGTGCCAGCAGCCCCGACGGCATTACAGCCTACGAGCAGTACTTC. This encodes CASSPDGITAYEQYF.

At least ten counts were recorded for this clonotype. This chain links TRBV12-3 or TRBV12-4 with TRBJ1-4; the D gene is possibly TRBD1 (6 bases). The ends were cut back, 6 bases at V and 8 bases at J, with 7 bases in the middle. This CDR3 has 11 amino acids. This chain's CDR3 is CASSQGEKLFF. CDR3 nucleotides: TGTGCCAGCAGCCAGGGGGAAAAACTGTTTTTT.

This clonotype was picked up a small number of times. The V gene is TRBV5-1, the J gene TRBJ2-5, with 10 bases lining up with TRBD1. Germline CDR1 reads SGHRS; CDR2 reads YFSETQ. The V and J ends lost 4 bases and 2 bases, in that order; junction bases with no gene match: 5. The CDR3 extends over 15 amino acids. This CDR3 reads CASSRDRGQQETQYF. In nucleotides, the CDR3 is TGCGCCAGCAGCAGGGACAGGGGCCAGCAAGAGACCCAGTACTTC.